This T cell receptor (beta chain) was observed in a study of cytomegalovirus exposure and HLA in healthy donors. Study-wide background: The 550 to 700 first-cohort repertoires and the 95 to 150 validation repertoires shared the same platform, a later analysis reported. Study conclusions and caveats: Generally TCR sequences proved uncommon, though certain public TCRs appeared in numerous donors.

Sequencing used immunoSEQ multiplex PCR; TCRdb keeps in-frame clones, though not all of them. Among 200,000 to 300,000 clones, approximately 84% were seen once, and the ten largest hold approximately 12%. Notes on this clone: Its target is not known.

CDR1 is SEHNR, CDR2 FQNEAQ, per germline (reference sequence). V was clipped by 0 bases and J by 2 bases, with 11 bases between them. The CDR3 runs to 16 residues. Sequenced sample: PBMCs. The sequence was obtained from a man aged 18 to 29 in good health and CMV-seropositive. This chain links TRBV7-9 with TRBJ1-5, with a weak D call TRBD1 (5 bases). CDR3 protein: CASSLAGGRGNQPQHF. DNA for the CDR3: TGTGCCAGCAGCTTAGCGGGGGGTCGTGGCAATCAGCCCCAGCATTTT.